This TCR beta chain came from a study of OX40 agonist ivuxolimab in advanced cancers. Study summary: The dose of intravenous ivuxolimab that patients received every 2 weeks ranged from 0.01 to 10 mg/kg. Patients receiving dose escalation had hepatocellular carcinoma, melanoma, renal cell or head and neck cancer.

Only in-frame clones appear in the TCRdb table, and some are missing; sequencing was by immunoSEQ multiplex PCR. The data hold tens of thousands of clones, with around 86% observed a single time. The CDR3 contains 11 residues. Germline CDR1 LGHNT, CDR2 FRNRAP. Trimming took off 8 bases at V and 4 bases at J, with 8 bases between the two ends. Findings and limits, study-wide: The average count of expanded clones was higher among CD8+ T cells than among CD4+. Dosing at 0.1 to 3.0 mg/kg was accompanied by clonal expansion of CD4+ and CD8+ blood T cells by week 6.

In regard to this clone: Its antigen is not known.

This material consisted of CD4+ or CD8+ T cells sorted from blood, taken in a trial of the OX40 agonist ivuxolimab. This clonotype originated in an adult with an advanced solid tumor such as melanoma, head and neck, liver or kidney cancer. The chain links TRBV12-5 to TRBJ1-2; D uncertain. Written as DNA, the CDR3 is TGTGCTAGTAGTCGCGGCTATGGCTACACCTTC. Translation gives CASSRGYGYTF.